The source of this T cell receptor beta chain is a study of memory CD4+ T cells and cytomegalovirus serostatus. Notes on the study in general: CMV serostatus prediction reached median AUC roughly 0.95, or 0.91 with US-trained model. Of approximately 150 reported CMV TCRbeta sequences, under 70 were found in memory CD4+ repertoires.

Single viable CD3+CD4+CD8-CD45RO+ cells were sorted as the memory CD4+ T cells. The CDR3 sequence is 15 residues long. V was pared by 0 bases and J by 5 bases, with 13 bases between. Germline lookup yields CDR1 LGHNA and CDR2 YNFKEQ. The sample holds a few counts of this clone. Antigen specificity is unknown. Some clones are missing from TCRdb's copy, which holds only in-frame ones; the method was immunoSEQ multiplex PCR. The data contain some 52,000 clones, around 83% of them seen just once; the ten biggest clones take up just under 2%. The TCR was taken from an adult in good health and CMV-seropositive. The specimen was memory CD4+ T cells from blood. The gene calls are TRBV4-2 and TRBJ1-1; D not resolved. The DNA of the CDR3 is TGTGCCAGCAGCCAAGACGGGCCGTTAATGACTGAAGCTTTCTTT. It specifies CASSQDGPLMTEAFF.